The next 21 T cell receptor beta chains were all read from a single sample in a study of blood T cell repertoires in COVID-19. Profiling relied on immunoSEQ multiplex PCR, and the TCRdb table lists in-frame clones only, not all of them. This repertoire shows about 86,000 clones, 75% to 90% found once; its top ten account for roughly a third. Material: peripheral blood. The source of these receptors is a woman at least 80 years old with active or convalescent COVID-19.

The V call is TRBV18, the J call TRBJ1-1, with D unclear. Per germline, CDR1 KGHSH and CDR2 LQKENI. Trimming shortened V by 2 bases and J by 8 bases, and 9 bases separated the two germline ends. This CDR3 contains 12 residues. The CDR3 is CASSPEQKEAFF. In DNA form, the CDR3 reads TGTGCCAGCTCACCAGAACAGAAGGAAGCTTTCTTT.

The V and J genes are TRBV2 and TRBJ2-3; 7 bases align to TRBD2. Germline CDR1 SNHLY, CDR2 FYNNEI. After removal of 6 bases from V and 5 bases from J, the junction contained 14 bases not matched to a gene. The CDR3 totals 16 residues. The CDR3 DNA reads TGTGCCAGCAGCTTTAGCAGGGAGGGCGATAAAGATACGCAGTATTTT. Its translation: CASSFSREGDKDTQYF. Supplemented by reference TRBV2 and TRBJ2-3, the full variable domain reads EPEVTQTPSHQVTQMGQEVILRCVPISNHLYFYWYRQILGQKVEFLVSFYNNEISEKSEIFDDQFSVERPDGSNFTLKIRSTKLEDSAMYFCASSFSREGDKDTQYFGPGTRLTVL.

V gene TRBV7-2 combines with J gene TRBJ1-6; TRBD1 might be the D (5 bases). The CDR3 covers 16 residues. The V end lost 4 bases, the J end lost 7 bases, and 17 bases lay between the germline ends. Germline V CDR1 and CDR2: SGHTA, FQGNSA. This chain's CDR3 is CASSSSWGGWNSPLHF. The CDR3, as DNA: TGTGCCAGCAGCTCCTCCTGGGGGGGATGGAATTCACCCCTCCACTTT.

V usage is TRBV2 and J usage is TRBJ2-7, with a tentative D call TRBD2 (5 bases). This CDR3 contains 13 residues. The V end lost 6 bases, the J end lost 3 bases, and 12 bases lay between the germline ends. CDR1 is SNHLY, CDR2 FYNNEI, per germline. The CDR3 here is CASSATSLYEQYF. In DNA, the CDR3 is TGTGCCAGCAGCGCTACTAGTCTCTACGAGCAGTACTTC.

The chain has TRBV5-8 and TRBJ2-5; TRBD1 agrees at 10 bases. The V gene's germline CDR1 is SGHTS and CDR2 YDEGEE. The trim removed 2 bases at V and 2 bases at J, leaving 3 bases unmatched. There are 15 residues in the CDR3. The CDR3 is CASSFRTGGQETQYF. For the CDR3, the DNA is TGTGCCAGCAGCTTCAGGACAGGGGGGCAAGAGACCCAGTACTTC.

The CDR3 nucleotides are TGCGCCAGCAGCCTTTCTAGCTCTGGAAACACCATATATTTT. Its translation is CASSLSSSGNTIYF. The rearrangement joins TRBV5-1 to TRBJ1-3, with D hard to call. Trimming stripped 4 bases from V and 0 bases from J, with 8 bases between. CDR3 length: 14 amino acids. Germline values: CDR1 SGHRS, CDR2 YFSETQ. Based on the CDR3 plus reference TRBV5-1 and TRBJ1-3, the full variable domain is KAGVTQTPRYLIKTRGQQVTLSCSPISGHRSVSWYQQTPGQGLQFLFEYFSETQRNKGNFPGRFSGRQFSNSRSEMNVSTLELGDSALYLCASSLSSSGNTIYFGEGSWLTVV.

Here the CDR3 DNA reads TGTGCCAGCAGTTTATTTGGCGGGAGCCACTCTAGGGAGCAGTACTTC. Protein: CASSLFGGSHSREQYF. The rearrangement uses TRBV28 and TRBJ2-7, with 7 nucleotides matching TRBD2. J was trimmed by 7 bases and V by 1 base; bases with no gene match: 13. The CDR3 totals 16 residues. Per germline, CDR1 MDHEN and CDR2 SYDVKM.

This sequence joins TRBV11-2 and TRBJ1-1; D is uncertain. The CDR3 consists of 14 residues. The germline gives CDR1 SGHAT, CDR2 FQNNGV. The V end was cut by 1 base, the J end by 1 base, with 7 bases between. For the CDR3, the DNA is TGTGCCAGCAGCTTAGTCCTCGGGAACACTGAAGCTTTCTTT. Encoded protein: CASSLVLGNTEAFF.

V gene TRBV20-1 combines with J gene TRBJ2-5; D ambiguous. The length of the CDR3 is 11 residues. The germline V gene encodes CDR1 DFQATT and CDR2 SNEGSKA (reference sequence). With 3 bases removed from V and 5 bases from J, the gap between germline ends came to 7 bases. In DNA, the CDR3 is TGCAGTGCTAGGTCTTCGGAGACCCAGTACTTC. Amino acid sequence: CSARSSETQYF.

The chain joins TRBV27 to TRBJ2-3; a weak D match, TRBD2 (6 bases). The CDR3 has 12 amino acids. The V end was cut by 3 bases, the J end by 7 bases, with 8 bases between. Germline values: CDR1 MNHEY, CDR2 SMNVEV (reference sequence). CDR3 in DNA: TGTGCCAGCAGTTTCCGGGGGAATACGCAGTATTTT. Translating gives CASSFRGNTQYF.

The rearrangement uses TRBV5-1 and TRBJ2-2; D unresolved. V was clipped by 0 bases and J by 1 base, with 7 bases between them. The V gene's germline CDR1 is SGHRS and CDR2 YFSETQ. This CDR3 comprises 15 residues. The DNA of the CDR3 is TGCGCCAGCAGCTTGGCCAACAGGAACACCGGGGAGCTGTTTTTT. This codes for CASSLANRNTGELFF.

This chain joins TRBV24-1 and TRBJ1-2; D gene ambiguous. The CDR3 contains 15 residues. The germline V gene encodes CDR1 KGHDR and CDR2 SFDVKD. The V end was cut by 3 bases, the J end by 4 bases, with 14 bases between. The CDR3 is CATSDPQAGSYGYTF. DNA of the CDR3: TGTGCCACCAGTGATCCGCAGGCCGGGAGCTATGGCTACACCTTC.

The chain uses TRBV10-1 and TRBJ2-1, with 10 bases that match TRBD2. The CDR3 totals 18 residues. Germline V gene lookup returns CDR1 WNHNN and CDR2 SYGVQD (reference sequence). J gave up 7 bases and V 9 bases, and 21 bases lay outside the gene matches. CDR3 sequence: CARGKLNGSGRARNEQFF. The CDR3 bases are TGCGCCAGAGGGAAACTGAACGGCAGCGGGAGGGCCCGTAATGAGCAGTTCTTC.

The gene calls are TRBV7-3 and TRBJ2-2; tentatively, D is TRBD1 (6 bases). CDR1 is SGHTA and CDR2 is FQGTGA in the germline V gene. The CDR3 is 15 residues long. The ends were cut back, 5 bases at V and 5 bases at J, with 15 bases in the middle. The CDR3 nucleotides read TGTGCCAGCAGCCCCGACAGGATTGCGACCGGGGAGCTGTTTTTT. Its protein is CASSPDRIATGELFF.

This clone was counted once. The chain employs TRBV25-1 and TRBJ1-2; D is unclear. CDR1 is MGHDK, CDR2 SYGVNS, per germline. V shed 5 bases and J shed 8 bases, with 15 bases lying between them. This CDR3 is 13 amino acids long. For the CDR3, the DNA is TGTGCCAGCAGTCAGGTACGGGATGGGGGCTACACCTTC. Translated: CASSQVRDGGYTF.

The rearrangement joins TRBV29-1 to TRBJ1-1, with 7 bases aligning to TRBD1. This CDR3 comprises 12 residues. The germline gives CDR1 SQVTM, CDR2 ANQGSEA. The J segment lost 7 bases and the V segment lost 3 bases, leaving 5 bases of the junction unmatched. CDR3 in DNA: TGCAGCGTTGACAGGGGGATTGGTGAAGCTTTCTTT. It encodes CSVDRGIGEAFF.

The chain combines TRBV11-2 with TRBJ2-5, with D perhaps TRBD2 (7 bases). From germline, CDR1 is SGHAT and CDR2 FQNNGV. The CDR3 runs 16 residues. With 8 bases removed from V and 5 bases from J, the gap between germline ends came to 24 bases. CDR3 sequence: CASAGGRSEGAETQYF. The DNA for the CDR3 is TGTGCCAGCGCCGGGGGGCGGTCGGAGGGAGCGGAGACCCAGTACTTC.

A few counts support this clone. The chain's CDR3 is CASSHRGGANDSPLHF. In DNA, the CDR3 is TGTGCCAGCAGCCACCGAGGGGGGGCGAATGATTCACCCCTCCACTTT. The chain employs TRBV14 and TRBJ1-6; D may be TRBD1 (6 bases). V lost 3 bases, J lost 8 bases, and 17 bases lay in between. This CDR3 is built from 16 residues. Looked up from germline, CDR1 is SGHDN and CDR2 is FVKESK.

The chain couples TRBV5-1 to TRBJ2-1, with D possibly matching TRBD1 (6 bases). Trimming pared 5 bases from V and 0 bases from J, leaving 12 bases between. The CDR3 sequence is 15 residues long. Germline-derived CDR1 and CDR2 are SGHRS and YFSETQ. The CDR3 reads CASRSGQSSYNEQFF. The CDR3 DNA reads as TGCGCCAGCAGATCTGGACAGAGCTCCTACAATGAGCAGTTCTTC.

CDR3 sequence reads: CASSLEGFHGYTF. CDR3 bases: TGTGCCAGCAGCCTCGAGGGATTCCATGGCTACACCTTC. J is TRBJ1-2 and V is TRBV9; D gene unclear. Germline values: CDR1 SGDLS, CDR2 YYNGEE. Trimming shortened V by 4 bases and J by 6 bases, and 13 bases separated the two germline ends. This CDR3 region has 13 residues.

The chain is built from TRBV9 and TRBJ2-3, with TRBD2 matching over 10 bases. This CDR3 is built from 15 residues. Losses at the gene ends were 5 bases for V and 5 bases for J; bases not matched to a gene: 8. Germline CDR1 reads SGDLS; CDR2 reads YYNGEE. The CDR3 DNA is TGTGCCAGCAGACCCAGCGGGGGGGAAGGAGATACGCAGTATTTT. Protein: CASRPSGGEGDTQYF.